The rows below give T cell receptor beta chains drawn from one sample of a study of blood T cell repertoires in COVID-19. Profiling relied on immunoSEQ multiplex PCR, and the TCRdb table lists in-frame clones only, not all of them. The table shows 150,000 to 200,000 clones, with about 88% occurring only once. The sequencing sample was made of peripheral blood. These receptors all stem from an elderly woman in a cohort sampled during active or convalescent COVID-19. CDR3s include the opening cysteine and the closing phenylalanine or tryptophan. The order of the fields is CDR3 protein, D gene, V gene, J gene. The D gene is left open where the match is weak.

CASSLSYRSVNTEAFF	-	TRBV7-9	TRBJ1-1
CATSDPSTGGAETQYF	TRBD1	TRBV24-1	TRBJ2-5
CASSFDRGGEQFF	TRBD1	TRBV6-2/TRBV6-3	TRBJ2-1
CASSSLLNYGYTF	-	TRBV6-2/TRBV6-3	TRBJ1-2
CASSLGGPGEQYF	-	TRBV27	TRBJ2-7
CASSLPGTGYTEAFF	TRBD1	TRBV5-8	TRBJ1-1
CASSPPYSGELFF	-	TRBV3-1/TRBV3-2	TRBJ2-2
CASSVRQETQYF	-	TRBV12-3/TRBV12-4	TRBJ2-5
CASSLGLAGGETQYF	TRBD2	TRBV7-2	TRBJ2-5
CASRLQGARPEAFF	TRBD1	TRBV19	TRBJ1-1
CASSGGANTGELFF	-	TRBV10-1	TRBJ2-2
CASSTGSRGYTF	-	TRBV28	TRBJ1-2
CSASPLTYGYTF	-	TRBV20-1	TRBJ1-2
CASTDPRGGQETQYF	-	TRBV6-5	TRBJ2-5
CSVGVDSKNTEAFF	-	TRBV29-1	TRBJ1-1
CASWDRLSNYGYTF	TRBD1	TRBV19	TRBJ1-2
CAWTRLAPGELFF	TRBD2	TRBV30	TRBJ2-2
CASSDQGGGGYTF	-	TRBV6-4	TRBJ1-2
CASSQDYRTSTDTQYF	-	TRBV3-1/TRBV3-2	TRBJ2-3
CASSPQLGDSTEAFF	-	TRBV5-1	TRBJ1-1
CASSLVLAKNIQYF	-	TRBV7-2	TRBJ2-4
CSVTDTLGETQYF	-	TRBV29-1	TRBJ2-5
CATSRDRVGYTF	-	TRBV15	TRBJ1-2
CAKPGQQNEKLFF	TRBD1	TRBV5-6	TRBJ1-4
CASSPGTGGEAFF	TRBD1	TRBV5-1	TRBJ1-1
CASSYSTGNYGYTF	-	TRBV6-5	TRBJ1-2
CASSSITDTQYF	-	TRBV11-2	TRBJ2-3
CASSWRGTGAPDTQYF	TRBD1	TRBV9	TRBJ2-3
CATSTKREQETQYF	TRBD2	TRBV15	TRBJ2-5
CASSEQGAIGGVAFF	TRBD1	TRBV2	TRBJ1-1
CAWSESGTGRETQYF	TRBD1	TRBV30	TRBJ2-5
CASSPLRGSSYNEQFF	-	TRBV7-9	TRBJ2-1
CASGERSRAGGFDEKLFF	TRBD1	TRBV7-2	TRBJ1-4
CSVIDSGTTDEAFF	-	TRBV29-1	TRBJ1-1
CASSFGGSSYEQYF	TRBD2	TRBV7-9	TRBJ2-7
CASSATTGANYGYTF	TRBD1	TRBV2	TRBJ1-2
CASSHRGQGVGEQYF	TRBD1	TRBV6-2/TRBV6-3	TRBJ2-7
CSGEISDTQYF	-	TRBV20-1	TRBJ2-3
CASSLWGGGNEKLFF	-	TRBV28	TRBJ1-4
CASSQERGPNTGELFF	-	TRBV4-2	TRBJ2-2
CASRTVISNQPQHF	-	TRBV10-2	TRBJ1-5
CASSPSQGVQPQHF	-	TRBV5-1	TRBJ1-5
CASSLGQKFYTF	TRBD1	TRBV7-9	TRBJ1-2
CASREGSTDTQYF	-	TRBV5-1	TRBJ2-3
CASSSGLNYEQYF	-	TRBV11-3	TRBJ2-7
CASSRQGTYNEQFF	-	TRBV9	TRBJ2-1